What follows describes a single T cell receptor (beta chain). Its antigen is still unknown. It has no much larger one-base neighbor in the sample; base qualities were not kept. This specimen belongs to a study of blood T cell repertoires in COVID-19 (dated by TCRdb to the early 2020s). About the investigation overall: Samples from collaborators originated in the United States, Italy and Spain and spanned both the acute and convalescent phases of COVID-19. The prospective study material was composed of cDNA or gDNA derived from T cells, B-cell-depleted T cells, or PBMCs. Subjects who had been exposed to COVID-19, were actively infected with it, or had recovered from it provided the deeply sampled blood TCRbeta repertoires that made up the dataset. The repertoires were released in a freely available public database intended as a resource for research on the immune response to SARS-CoV-2. Samples came from the ongoing ImmuneRACE study (first 160 participants) plus 1,254 subjects from 6 global collaborators. Sample metadata almost always included a de-identified subject ID, COVID-19 status, age in years and sex. Where available, HLA class I and class II types were taken from metadata supplied by the sample provider and were not determined by assay-based typing. Summary of the overall study and its limitations: The quantity of clinical and demographic metadata differed by source and by participant and was supplied without curation.

The immunoSEQ Assay, a bias-controlled multiplex PCR, was used to amplify TCRbeta CDR3 regions from genomic DNA. The authors' pipeline ran thus. Within the assay, amplification of reference gene primers was used to estimate how many nucleated cells each sample contained. To quantify the absolute abundance of each unique TCRbeta CDR3 rearrangement, sequence reads were collapsed and filtered. For each sample, productive Simpson clonality was calculated by taking the square root of Simpson's diversity index across productive rearrangements. TCRdb retrieved this table from immuneACCESS and kept in-frame rearrangements only. Not all clones are present; in checked studies, unresolved V genes account for under half, and no reason is known for the remainder. Clone size and the V and J calls come from that table; the DNA yielded D and trimming. Counted in this sample were some 140,000 clones; roughly 77% of them appeared once. The ten most abundant clones make up around 5% of the sample.

One collaborating source in Seattle enrolled patients while the patients were actively infected and followed the patients over time throughout the course of disease. Each collaborating institution followed its own protocols to collect whole blood in K2EDTA tubes. For TCRbeta analysis, collaborators shipped samples in one of three forms: frozen whole blood, isolated PBMCs, or DNA extracted from either of those sample types. The TCR comes from a woman in her 70s with COVID-19, enrolled during active disease. The sequencing sample was made of peripheral blood.

Here the CDR3 is given as CASTTSAGGGSETQYF. The sequence in DNA is TGTGCCAGCACAACCTCGGCTGGCGGGGGATCGGAGACCCAGTACTTC. The chain is made from TRBV19 and TRBJ2-5, with 7 central nucleotides matching TRBD2. The CDR3 sequence holds 16 residues, the cysteine and phenylalanine included. Only the CDR3 DNA is retained, 48 bases long and in frame from the first base. CDR1 and CDR2, looked up from the germline V gene (reference sequence), are LNHDA and SQIVND. V is trimmed back by 9 bases and J by 5 bases, and the junction contains 18 bases that no gene match accounts for.